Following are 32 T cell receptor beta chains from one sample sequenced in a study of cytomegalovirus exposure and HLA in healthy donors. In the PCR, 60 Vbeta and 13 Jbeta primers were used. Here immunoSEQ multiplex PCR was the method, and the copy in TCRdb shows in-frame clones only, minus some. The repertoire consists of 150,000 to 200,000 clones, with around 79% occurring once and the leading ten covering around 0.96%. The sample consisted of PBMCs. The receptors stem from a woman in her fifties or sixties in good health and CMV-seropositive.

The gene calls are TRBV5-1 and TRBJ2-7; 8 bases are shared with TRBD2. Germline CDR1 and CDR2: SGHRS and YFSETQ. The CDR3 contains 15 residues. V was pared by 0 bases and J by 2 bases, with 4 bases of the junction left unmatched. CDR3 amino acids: CASSLGAGVPYEQYF. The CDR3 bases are TGCGCCAGCAGCTTGGGAGCGGGGGTGCCCTACGAGCAGTACTTC. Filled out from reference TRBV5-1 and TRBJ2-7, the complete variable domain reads KAGVTQTPRYLIKTRGQQVTLSCSPISGHRSVSWYQQTPGQGLQFLFEYFSETQRNKGNFPGRFSGRQFSNSRSEMNVSTLELGDSALYLCASSLGAGVPYEQYFGPGTRLTVT.

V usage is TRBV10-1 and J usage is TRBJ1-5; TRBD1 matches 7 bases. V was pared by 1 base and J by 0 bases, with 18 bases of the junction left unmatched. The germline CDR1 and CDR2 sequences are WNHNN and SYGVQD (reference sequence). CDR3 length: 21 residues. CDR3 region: CASSEYPPGQGDPYSNQPQHF. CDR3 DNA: TGCGCCAGCAGTGAGTACCCCCCCGGGCAGGGGGACCCATATAGCAATCAGCCCCAGCATTTT.

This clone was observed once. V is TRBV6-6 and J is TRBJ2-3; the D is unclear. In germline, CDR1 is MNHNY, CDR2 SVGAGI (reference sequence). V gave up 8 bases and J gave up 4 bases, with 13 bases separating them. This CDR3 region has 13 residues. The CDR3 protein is CASGNQRPDTQYF. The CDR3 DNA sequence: TGTGCCAGCGGTAATCAGCGACCAGATACGCAGTATTTT.

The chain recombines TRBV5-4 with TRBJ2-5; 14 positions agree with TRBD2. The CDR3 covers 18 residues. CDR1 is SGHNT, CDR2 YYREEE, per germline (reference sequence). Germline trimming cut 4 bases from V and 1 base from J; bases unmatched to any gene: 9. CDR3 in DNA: TGTGCCAGCAGCCCTAGAAGGACTAGCGGGGGGTCCCAAGAGACCCAGTACTTC. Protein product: CASSPRRTSGGSQETQYF. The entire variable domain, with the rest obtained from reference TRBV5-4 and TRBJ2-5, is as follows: ETGVTQSPTHLIKTRGQQVTLRCSSQSGHNTVSWYQQALGQGPQFIFQYYREEENGRGNFPPRFSGLQFPNYSSELNVNALELDDSALYLCASSPRRTSGGSQETQYFGPGTRLLVL.

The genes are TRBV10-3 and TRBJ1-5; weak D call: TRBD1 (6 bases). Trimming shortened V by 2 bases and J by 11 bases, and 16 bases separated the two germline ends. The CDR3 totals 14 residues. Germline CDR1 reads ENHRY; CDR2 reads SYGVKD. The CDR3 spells CAISEPASGTTQHF. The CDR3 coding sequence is TGTGCCATCAGTGAGCCCGCTTCAGGGACAACCCAGCATTTT.

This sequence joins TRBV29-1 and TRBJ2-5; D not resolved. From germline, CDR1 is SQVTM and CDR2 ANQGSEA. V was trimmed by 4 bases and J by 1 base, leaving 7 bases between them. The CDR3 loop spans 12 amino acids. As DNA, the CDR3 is TGCAGCGTTGTGGTCAGCCAAGAGACCCAGTACTTC. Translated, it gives CSVVVSQETQYF.

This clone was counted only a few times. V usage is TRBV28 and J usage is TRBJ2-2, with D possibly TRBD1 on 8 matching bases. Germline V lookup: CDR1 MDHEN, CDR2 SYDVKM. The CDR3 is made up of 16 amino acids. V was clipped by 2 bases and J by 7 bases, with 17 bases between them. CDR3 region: CASSLRPNRGGGELFF. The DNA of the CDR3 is TGTGCCAGCAGTTTACGCCCCAACAGGGGGGGCGGGGAGCTGTTTTTT.

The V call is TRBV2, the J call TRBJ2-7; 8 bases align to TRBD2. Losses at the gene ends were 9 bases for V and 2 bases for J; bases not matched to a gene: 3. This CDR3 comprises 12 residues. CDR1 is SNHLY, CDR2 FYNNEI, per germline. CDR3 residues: CARGAGAYEQYF. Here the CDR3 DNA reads TGTGCCAGAGGAGCGGGGGCCTACGAGCAGTACTTC.

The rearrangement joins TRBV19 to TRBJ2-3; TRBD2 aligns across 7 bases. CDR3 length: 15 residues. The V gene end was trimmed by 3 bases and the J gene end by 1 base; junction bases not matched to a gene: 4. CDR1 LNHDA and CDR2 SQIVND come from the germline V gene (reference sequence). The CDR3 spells CASSIGAGGTDTQYF. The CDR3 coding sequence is TGTGCCAGTAGTATCGGTGCGGGGGGCACAGATACGCAGTATTTT. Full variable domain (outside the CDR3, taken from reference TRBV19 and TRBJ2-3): DGGITQSPKYLFRKEGQNVTLSCEQNLNHDAMYWYRQDPGQGLRLIYYSQIVNDFQKGDIAEGYSVSREKKESFPLTVTSAQKNPTAFYLCASSIGAGGTDTQYFGPGTRLTVL.

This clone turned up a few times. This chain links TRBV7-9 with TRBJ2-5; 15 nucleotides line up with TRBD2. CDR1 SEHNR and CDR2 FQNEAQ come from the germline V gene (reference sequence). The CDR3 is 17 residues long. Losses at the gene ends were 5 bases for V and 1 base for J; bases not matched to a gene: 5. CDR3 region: CASSLGLAGGLQETQYF. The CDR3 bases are TGTGCCAGCAGCCTTGGACTAGCGGGGGGGCTCCAAGAGACCCAGTACTTC.

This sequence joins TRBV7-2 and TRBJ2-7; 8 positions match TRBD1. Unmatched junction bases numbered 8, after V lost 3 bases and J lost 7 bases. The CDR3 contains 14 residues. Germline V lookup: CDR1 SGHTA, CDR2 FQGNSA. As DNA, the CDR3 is TGTGCCAGCAGCTTCCAACAGGGGGTGGGGGAGCAGTACTTC. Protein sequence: CASSFQQGVGEQYF.

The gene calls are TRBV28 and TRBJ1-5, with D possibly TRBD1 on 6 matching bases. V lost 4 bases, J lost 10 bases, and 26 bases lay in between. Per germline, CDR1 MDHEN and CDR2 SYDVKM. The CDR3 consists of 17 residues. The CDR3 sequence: CASSSPSGGALSIPQHF. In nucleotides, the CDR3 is TGTGCCAGCAGTTCGCCGTCTGGGGGGGCTTTGAGTATCCCCCAGCATTTT.

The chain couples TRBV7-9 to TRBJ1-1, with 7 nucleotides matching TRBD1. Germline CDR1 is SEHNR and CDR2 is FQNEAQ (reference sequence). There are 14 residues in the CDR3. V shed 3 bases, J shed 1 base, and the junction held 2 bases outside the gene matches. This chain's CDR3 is CASSFRTGNTEAFF. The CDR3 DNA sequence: TGTGCCAGCAGCTTCCGGACAGGGAACACTGAAGCTTTCTTT. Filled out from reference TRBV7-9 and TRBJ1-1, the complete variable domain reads DTGVSQNPRHKITKRGQNVTFRCDPISEHNRLYWYRQTLGQGPEFLTYFQNEAQLEKSRLLSDRFSAERPKGSFSTLEIQRTEQGDSAMYLCASSFRTGNTEAFFGQGTRLTVV.

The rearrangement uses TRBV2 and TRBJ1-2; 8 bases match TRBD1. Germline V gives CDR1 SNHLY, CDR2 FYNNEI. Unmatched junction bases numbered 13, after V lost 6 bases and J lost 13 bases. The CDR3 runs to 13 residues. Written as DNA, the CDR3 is TGTGCCAGCAGCTCGGACAGGGTGATGAATCGCACCTTC. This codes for CASSSDRVMNRTF. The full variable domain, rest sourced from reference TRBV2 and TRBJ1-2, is EPEVTQTPSHQVTQMGQEVILRCVPISNHLYFYWYRQILGQKVEFLVSFYNNEISEKSEIFDDQFSVERPDGSNFTLKIRSTKLEDSAMYFCASSSDRVMNRTFGSGTRLTVV.

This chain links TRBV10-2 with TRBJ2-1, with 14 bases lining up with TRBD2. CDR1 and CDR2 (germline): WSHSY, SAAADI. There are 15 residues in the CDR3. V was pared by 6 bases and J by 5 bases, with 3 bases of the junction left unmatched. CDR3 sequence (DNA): TGCGCCAGCAGCAGGACTAGCGGGAGGAACAATGAGCAGTTCTTC. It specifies CASSRTSGRNNEQFF.

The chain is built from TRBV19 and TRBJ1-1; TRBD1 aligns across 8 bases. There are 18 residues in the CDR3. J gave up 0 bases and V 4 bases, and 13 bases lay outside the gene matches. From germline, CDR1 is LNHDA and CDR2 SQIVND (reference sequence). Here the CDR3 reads CASSTRQGRGVMNTEAFF. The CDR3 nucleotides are TGTGCCAGTAGTACGAGACAGGGGAGGGGGGTCATGAACACTGAAGCTTTCTTT.

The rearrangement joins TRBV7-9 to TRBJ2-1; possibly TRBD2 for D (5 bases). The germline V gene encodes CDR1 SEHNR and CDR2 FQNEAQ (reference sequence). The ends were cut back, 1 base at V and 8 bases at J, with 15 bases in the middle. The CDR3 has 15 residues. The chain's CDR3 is CASSLVSREIDEQFF. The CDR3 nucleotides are TGTGCCAGCAGCTTAGTGTCTAGGGAGATCGATGAGCAGTTCTTC.

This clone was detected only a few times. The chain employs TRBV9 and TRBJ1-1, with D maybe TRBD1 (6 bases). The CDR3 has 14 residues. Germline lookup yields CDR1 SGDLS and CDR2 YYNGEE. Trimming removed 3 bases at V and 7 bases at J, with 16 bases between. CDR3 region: CASSARGKGVEAFF. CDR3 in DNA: TGTGCCAGCAGCGCTAGGGGGAAGGGGGTTGAAGCTTTCTTT.

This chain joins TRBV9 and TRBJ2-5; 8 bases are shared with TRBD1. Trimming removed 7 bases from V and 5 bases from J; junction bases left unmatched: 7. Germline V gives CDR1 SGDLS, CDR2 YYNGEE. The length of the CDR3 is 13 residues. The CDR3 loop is CASAQGASETQYF. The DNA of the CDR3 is TGTGCCAGCGCTCAGGGGGCATCGGAGACCCAGTACTTC.

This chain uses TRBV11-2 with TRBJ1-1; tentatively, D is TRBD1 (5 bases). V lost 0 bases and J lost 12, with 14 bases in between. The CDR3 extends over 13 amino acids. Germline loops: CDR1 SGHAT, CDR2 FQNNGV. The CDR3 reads CASSLDSQGTTFF. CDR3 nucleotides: TGTGCCAGCAGCTTAGATTCCCAGGGCACAACTTTCTTT.

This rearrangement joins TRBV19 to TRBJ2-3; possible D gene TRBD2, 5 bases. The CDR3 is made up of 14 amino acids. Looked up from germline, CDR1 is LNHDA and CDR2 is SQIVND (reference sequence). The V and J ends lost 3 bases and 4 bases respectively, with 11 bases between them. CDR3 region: CASSIRTGSDTQYF. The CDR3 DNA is TGTGCCAGTAGTATCAGGACTGGCTCAGATACGCAGTATTTT.

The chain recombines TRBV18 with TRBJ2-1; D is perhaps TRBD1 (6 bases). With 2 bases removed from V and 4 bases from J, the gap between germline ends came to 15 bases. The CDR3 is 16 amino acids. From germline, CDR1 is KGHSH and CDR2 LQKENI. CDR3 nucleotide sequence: TGTGCCAGCTCACCAATCTCCTACGGACAGTACAATGAGCAGTTCTTC. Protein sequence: CASSPISYGQYNEQFF.

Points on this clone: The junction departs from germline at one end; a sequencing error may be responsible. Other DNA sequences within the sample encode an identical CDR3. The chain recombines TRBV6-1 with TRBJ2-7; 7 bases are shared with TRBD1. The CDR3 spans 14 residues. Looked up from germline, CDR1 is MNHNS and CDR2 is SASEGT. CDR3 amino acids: CASIEGGLSYEQYF. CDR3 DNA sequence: TGCGCCAGCATCGAAGGGGGCCTCTCCTACGAGCAGTACTTC.

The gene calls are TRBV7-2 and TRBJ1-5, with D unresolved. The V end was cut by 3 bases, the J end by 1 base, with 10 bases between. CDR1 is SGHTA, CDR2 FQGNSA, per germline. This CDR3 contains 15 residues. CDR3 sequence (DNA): TGTGCCAGCAGCTTGCGGGTCTCGAGCAATCAGCCCCAGCATTTT. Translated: CASSLRVSSNQPQHF.

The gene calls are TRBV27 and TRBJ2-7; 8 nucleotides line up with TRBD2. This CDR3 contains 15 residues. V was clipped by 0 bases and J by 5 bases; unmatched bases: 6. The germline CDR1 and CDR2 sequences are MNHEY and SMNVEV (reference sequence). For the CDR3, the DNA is TGTGCCAGCAGTTTATCGGGCGGGAGGAACGACGAGCAGTACTTC. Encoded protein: CASSLSGGRNDEQYF.

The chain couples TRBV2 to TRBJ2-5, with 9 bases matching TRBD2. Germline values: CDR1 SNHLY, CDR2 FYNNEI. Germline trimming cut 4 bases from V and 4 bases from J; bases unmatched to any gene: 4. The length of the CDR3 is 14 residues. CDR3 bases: TGTGCCAGCAGTGCGGGCGGGAGGGGAGAGACCCAGTACTTC. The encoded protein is CASSAGGRGETQYF.

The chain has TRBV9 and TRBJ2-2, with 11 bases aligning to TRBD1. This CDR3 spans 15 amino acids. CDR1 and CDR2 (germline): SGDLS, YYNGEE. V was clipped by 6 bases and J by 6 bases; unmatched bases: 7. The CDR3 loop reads CASTPGQGVSGELFF. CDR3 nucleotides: TGTGCCAGCACCCCGGGACAGGGGGTTTCCGGGGAGCTGTTTTTT.

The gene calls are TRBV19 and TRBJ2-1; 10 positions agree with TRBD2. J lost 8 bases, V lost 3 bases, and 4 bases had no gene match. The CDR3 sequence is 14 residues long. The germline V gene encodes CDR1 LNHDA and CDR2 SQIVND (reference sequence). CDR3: CASSIQRGGDEQFF. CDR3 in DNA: TGTGCCAGTAGTATCCAGCGGGGGGGCGATGAGCAGTTCTTC.

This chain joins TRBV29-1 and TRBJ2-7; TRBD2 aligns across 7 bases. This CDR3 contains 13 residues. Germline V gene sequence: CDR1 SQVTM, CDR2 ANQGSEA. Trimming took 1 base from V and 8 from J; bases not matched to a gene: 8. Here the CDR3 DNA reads TGCAGCGTTGAAGCGGGGGGAGACGGAAAGCAGTACTTC. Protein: CSVEAGGDGKQYF.

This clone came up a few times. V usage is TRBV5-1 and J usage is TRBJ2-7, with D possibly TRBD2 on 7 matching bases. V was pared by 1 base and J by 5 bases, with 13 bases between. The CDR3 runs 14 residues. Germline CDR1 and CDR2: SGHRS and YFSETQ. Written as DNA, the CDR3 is TGCGCCAGCAGCTTGATGGGGGGGCGGGACGAGCAGTACTTC. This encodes CASSLMGGRDEQYF.

CDR3 nucleotides: TGTGCCAGCAGTCCGGGACTAGCGGACCAAGAGACCCAGTACTTC. Translation: CASSPGLADQETQYF. V and J are TRBV27 and TRBJ2-5; 11 bases are shared with TRBD2. The CDR3 spans 15 residues. J lost 0 bases, V lost 5 bases, and 2 bases had no gene match. CDR1 MNHEY and CDR2 SMNVEV come from the germline V gene (reference sequence).

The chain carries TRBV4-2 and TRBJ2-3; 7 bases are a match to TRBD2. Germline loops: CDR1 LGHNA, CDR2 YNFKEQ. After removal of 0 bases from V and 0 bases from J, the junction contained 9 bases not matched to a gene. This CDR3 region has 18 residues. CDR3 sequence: CASSQDTAREGSTDTQYF. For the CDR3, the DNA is TGTGCCAGCAGCCAAGATACGGCGAGGGAGGGGAGCACAGATACGCAGTATTTT.